The 29 T cell receptor beta chains given below trace back to one sample, sequenced in a study of blood T cell repertoires in COVID-19. The data were produced by immunoSEQ multiplex PCR, yet TCRdb's version contains in-frame clones alone and is incomplete. The sample has fewer than 350,000 clones; roughly 93% are singletons. Specimen: PBMCs or T cells enriched from blood (not recorded which). These receptors were collected from a woman aged 40 to 50 with acute COVID-19.

This clone has only a few counts. This rearrangement joins TRBV2 to TRBJ1-1; 10 nucleotides agree with TRBD1. The CDR3 is 13 residues long. CDR1 is SNHLY and CDR2 is FYNNEI in the germline V gene. V lost 8 bases to trimming and J lost 3 bases; unmatched junction nucleotides: 3. CDR3 coding DNA: TGTGCCAGCTTGACAGGGGGCCACACTGAAGCTTTCTTT. Encoded protein: CASLTGGHTEAFF.

The chain recombines TRBV7-2 with TRBJ2-1, with D hard to call. The CDR3 spans 15 residues. CDR1 and CDR2 from the germline V gene are SGHTA and FQGNSA. The germline V and J ends were trimmed by 5 bases and 0 bases, with 11 bases remaining between them. In nucleotides, the CDR3 is TGTGCCAGCAGCCCACAGATTGTCTCCTACAATGAGCAGTTCTTC. Translation: CASSPQIVSYNEQFF.

The V call is TRBV7-8, the J call TRBJ2-2; 7 bases match TRBD1. The ends lost 5 bases at V and 0 bases at J; junction bases unmatched: 3. Per germline, CDR1 SGHVS and CDR2 FQNEAQ. The CDR3 spans 15 residues. The CDR3 nucleotides are TGTGCCAGCAGCACAACAGGGGCGAACACCGGGGAGCTGTTTTTT. Amino acids: CASSTTGANTGELFF.

The chain carries TRBV2 and TRBJ1-1, with D possibly being TRBD1 (5 bases). The length of the CDR3 is 13 residues. Germline lookup yields CDR1 SNHLY and CDR2 FYNNEI. V dropped 6 bases and J dropped 3 bases, with 11 bases sitting between them. CDR3 protein: CASSLRGYTEAFF. In nucleotides, the CDR3 is TGTGCCAGCAGCCTACGGGGGTACACTGAAGCTTTCTTT.

This rearrangement joins TRBV24-1 to TRBJ2-1; 7 nucleotides agree with TRBD1. CDR1 and CDR2 (germline): KGHDR, SFDVKD. The CDR3 has 16 amino acids. Trimming cost V 5 bases and J 2 bases; bases outside gene matches: 8. CDR3 sequence reads: CATSGRLGGAYNEQFF. CDR3 coding DNA: TGTGCCACCAGTGGTCGGCTAGGGGGCGCCTACAATGAGCAGTTCTTC.

The genes are TRBV7-2 and TRBJ1-2; D is unresolved. Germline CDR1 SGHTA, CDR2 FQGNSA. The CDR3 covers 13 residues. V was shortened by 3 bases and J by 6 bases, with 11 bases between the two germline ends. The CDR3 DNA reads TGTGCCAGCAGCTTGGTTCCTCCGGATGGCTACACCTTC. Translated: CASSLVPPDGYTF.

The DNA for the CDR3 is TGTGCCAGCAGCCCGGCGCGGCCGTCCTACGAGCAGTACTTC. Its translation is CASSPARPSYEQYF. The chain uses TRBV14 and TRBJ2-7, with no clear D. Trimming removed 4 bases at V and 1 base at J, with 11 bases between. This CDR3 is 14 amino acids long. From germline, CDR1 is SGHDN and CDR2 FVKESK.

The chain combines TRBV7-9 with TRBJ1-1; no firm D call. Germline assignment: CDR1 SEHNR and CDR2 FQNEAQ (reference sequence). The CDR3 has 15 residues. V was shortened by 1 base and J by 1 base, with 10 bases between the two germline ends. CDR3 coding DNA: TGTGCCAGCAGCTTAGTCCTCCCCGGGAACACTGAAGCTTTCTTT. Encoded protein: CASSLVLPGNTEAFF.

V usage is TRBV5-1 and J usage is TRBJ1-1; 7 bases map to TRBD1. Germline V CDR1 and CDR2: SGHRS, YFSETQ. V lost 4 bases and J lost 6; bases outside the gene matches: 9. CDR3 length: 14 residues. The CDR3 loop is CASSLQTGLSEAFF. The CDR3 DNA is TGCGCCAGCAGCCTCCAGACAGGGTTATCTGAAGCTTTCTTT.

This sequence joins TRBV9 and TRBJ2-1, with 7 bases identical to TRBD1. Germline V gene lookup returns CDR1 SGDLS and CDR2 YYNGEE. The CDR3 has 16 residues. Losses at the gene ends were 4 bases for V and 7 bases for J; bases not matched to a gene: 14. CDR3 bases: TGTGCCAGCAGCTCACAGGGGATGGGCTGGGGGAATGAGCAGTTCTTC. Translated, it gives CASSSQGMGWGNEQFF.

The rearrangement links TRBV5-4 to TRBJ2-5, with 10 bases that match TRBD1. Germline CDR1 reads SGHNT; CDR2 reads YYREEE (reference sequence). V shed 4 bases and J 2 bases; nucleotides not matched to a gene: 8. This CDR3 region has 16 residues. The CDR3 spells CASSARDRGFQETQYF. Here the CDR3 DNA reads TGTGCCAGCAGCGCCCGGGACAGGGGTTTTCAAGAGACCCAGTACTTC.

The chain carries TRBV19 and TRBJ1-3; D is unclear. V lost 5 bases to trimming and J lost 8 bases, with 13 bases between them. CDR3 length equals 13 residues. Germline V gene lookup returns CDR1 LNHDA and CDR2 SQIVND (reference sequence). The CDR3 loop is CASSPPERDTIYF. The CDR3 DNA reads as TGTGCCAGTAGTCCCCCCGAACGGGACACCATATATTTT.

This clone was found once. The J gene is TRBJ2-5, the V gene TRBV24-1; 11 bases fit TRBD2. CDR3 length: 16 amino acids. Trimming cost V 3 bases and J 3 bases; bases outside gene matches: 5. The germline CDR1 and CDR2 sequences are KGHDR and SFDVKD. Here the CDR3 reads CATSDQTSGRKETQYF. The CDR3 bases are TGTGCCACCAGTGATCAAACTAGCGGGAGAAAAGAGACCCAGTACTTC.

J is TRBJ1-2 and V is TRBV19, with D maybe TRBD1 (6 bases). Germline assignment: CDR1 LNHDA and CDR2 SQIVND (reference sequence). Trimming left V 7 bases short and J 1 base short, with 16 bases between. This CDR3 comprises 15 residues. The CDR3 sequence is CASNDPGTLNYGYTF. The CDR3 nucleotides are TGTGCCAGTAATGACCCCGGGACACTTAACTATGGCTACACCTTC. The variable domain in full, completed from reference TRBV19 and TRBJ1-2, reads DGGITQSPKYLFRKEGQNVTLSCEQNLNHDAMYWYRQDPGQGLRLIYYSQIVNDFQKGDIAEGYSVSREKKESFPLTVTSAQKNPTAFYLCASNDPGTLNYGYTFGSGTRLTVV.

Here the CDR3 reads CASSLGRGDIQYF. The CDR3 nucleotides read TGTGCCAGCAGTTTAGGGAGGGGGGACATTCAGTACTTC. This rearrangement joins TRBV28 to TRBJ2-4; D may be TRBD2 (7 bases). V dropped 2 bases and J dropped 8 bases, with 10 bases sitting between them. Germline assignment: CDR1 MDHEN and CDR2 SYDVKM. This CDR3 is built from 13 residues.

As DNA, the CDR3 is TGTGCCAGCAGCCCTAGGGCGGGGGGTTACGAGCAGTACTTC. It specifies CASSPRAGGYEQYF. The rearrangement joins TRBV11-2 to TRBJ2-7, with 8 positions matching TRBD2. V lost 5 bases, J lost 4 bases, and 7 bases stayed unmatched. Germline V gives CDR1 SGHAT, CDR2 FQNNGV. This CDR3 has 14 amino acids.

J is TRBJ2-2 and V is TRBV5-1; tentative D call: TRBD2 (5 bases). The CDR3 covers 14 residues. Germline V gene sequence: CDR1 SGHRS, CDR2 YFSETQ. Trimming took off 0 bases at V and 6 bases at J, with 9 bases between the two ends. The CDR3 sequence is CASSLGGFSGELFF. The DNA of the CDR3 is TGCGCCAGCAGCTTGGGCGGGTTTTCCGGGGAGCTGTTTTTT. Supplemented by reference TRBV5-1 and TRBJ2-2, the full variable domain reads KAGVTQTPRYLIKTRGQQVTLSCSPISGHRSVSWYQQTPGQGLQFLFEYFSETQRNKGNFPGRFSGRQFSNSRSEMNVSTLELGDSALYLCASSLGGFSGELFFGEGSRLTVL.

In its sample, this clone was seen a few times. The CDR3 DNA reads TGTGCCAGCAAATTGCTAGCGGGAGCGAACAATGAGCAGTTCTTC. It specifies CASKLLAGANNEQFF. This chain connects TRBV2 to TRBJ2-1; 10 bases are a match to TRBD2. The CDR3 is 15 residues long. Germline trimming cut 7 bases from V and 5 bases from J; bases unmatched to any gene: 8. Germline V gives CDR1 SNHLY, CDR2 FYNNEI.

The chain combines TRBV6-1 with TRBJ1-2; D ambiguous. The CDR3 spans 14 residues. Trimming cost V 3 bases and J 6 bases, with 14 bases left between them. Germline CDR1 and CDR2: MNHNS and SASEGT. CDR3 loop: CASSEYLSIDGYTF. CDR3 in DNA: TGTGCCAGCAGTGAGTATCTCAGTATTGATGGCTACACCTTC.

The genes are TRBV19 and TRBJ1-5, with 10 bases lining up with TRBD1. Germline CDR1 LNHDA, CDR2 SQIVND (reference sequence). V dropped 4 bases and J dropped 2; count of bases not matched to a gene: 8. This CDR3 is 17 amino acids long. The CDR3 coding sequence is TGTGCCAGTAGTACCCGGGACAGGGGCGGTGGCAATCAGCCCCAGCATTTT. This gives the protein CASSTRDRGGGNQPQHF.

The rearrangement uses TRBV19 and TRBJ2-1; TRBD2 agrees at 10 bases. Germline CDR1 reads LNHDA; CDR2 reads SQIVND (reference sequence). The trim removed 9 bases at V and 4 bases at J, leaving 9 bases unmatched. CDR3 size: 15 residues. The CDR3, as DNA: TGTGCCAGCGCTCCCCTAGCGGGGGCATACAATGAGCAGTTCTTC. Its translation is CASAPLAGAYNEQFF.

The DNA for the CDR3 is TGTGCCAGCACCGTTGGACAGGTTTACACAGATACGCAGTATTTT. Translation: CASTVGQVYTDTQYF. J is TRBJ2-3 and V is TRBV5-6; 7 nucleotides agree with TRBD1. Germline CDR1 is SGHDT and CDR2 is YYEEEE. V gave up 6 bases and J gave up 2 bases; unmatched junction bases: 9. CDR3 length: 15 amino acids.

The V call is TRBV2, the J call TRBJ2-7; D call uncertain. The CDR3 has 11 residues. CDR1 and CDR2 (germline): SNHLY, FYNNEI. Trimming cost V 6 bases and J 3 bases, with 6 bases left between them. CDR3 protein: CASRADYEQYF. CDR3 DNA: TGTGCCAGCAGGGCGGACTACGAGCAGTACTTC.

This clone was recorded once. V usage is TRBV7-9 and J usage is TRBJ2-5, with D perhaps matching TRBD1 (6 bases). The CDR3 consists of 12 residues. V lost 8 bases to trimming and J lost 4 bases, with 11 bases between them. Germline V gene data show CDR1 as SEHNR and CDR2 as FQNEAQ (reference sequence). CDR3: CASAGDAETQYF. The CDR3 region has the DNA TGTGCCAGCGCAGGGGACGCAGAGACCCAGTACTTC.

The gene calls are TRBV7-9 and TRBJ1-4; D is uncertain. Trimming pared 5 bases from V and 7 bases from J, leaving 14 bases between. There are 14 residues in the CDR3. The germline gives CDR1 SEHNR, CDR2 FQNEAQ (reference sequence). Written as DNA, the CDR3 is TGTGCCAGCAGCAGGAGGGCTGACCTTGAAAAACTGTTTTTT. Translating it yields CASSRRADLEKLFF.

The chain joins TRBV7-2 to TRBJ2-1; 7 positions match TRBD1. V was clipped by 7 bases and J by 1 base; unmatched bases: 7. The CDR3 length is 15 residues. CDR1 and CDR2 (germline): SGHTA, FQGNSA. The DNA of the CDR3 is TGTGCCAGCACCCTTGACAGGGCATCCTACAATGAGCAGTTCTTC. It codes for CASTLDRASYNEQFF.

J is TRBJ1-2 and V is TRBV5-6, with D perhaps matching TRBD1 (6 bases). This CDR3 has 14 amino acids. Germline V lookup: CDR1 SGHDT, CDR2 YYEEEE. V was clipped by 0 bases and J by 4 bases, with 10 bases between them. Here the CDR3 DNA reads TGTGCCAGCAGCTTGGTAACAGGGCGCTATGGCTACACCTTC. Translated: CASSLVTGRYGYTF.

The V gene is TRBV9, the J gene TRBJ2-7, with 9 bases identical to TRBD1. CDR1 SGDLS and CDR2 YYNGEE come from the germline V gene. The CDR3 totals 15 residues. V dropped 1 base and J dropped 6; count of bases not matched to a gene: 8. The CDR3 here is CASSVNGQGSGEQYF. CDR3 DNA: TGTGCCAGCAGCGTAAATGGACAGGGGAGCGGCGAGCAGTACTTC.

This clone came up a few times. V usage is TRBV18 and J usage is TRBJ1-1; 7 nucleotides line up with TRBD1. Per germline, CDR1 KGHSH and CDR2 LQKENI. This CDR3 comprises 15 residues. V dropped 5 bases and J dropped 4; count of bases not matched to a gene: 10. For the CDR3, the DNA is TGTGCCAGCTCATCACAGGGGCTGGGGGGCACTGAAGCTTTCTTT. This encodes CASSSQGLGGTEAFF.